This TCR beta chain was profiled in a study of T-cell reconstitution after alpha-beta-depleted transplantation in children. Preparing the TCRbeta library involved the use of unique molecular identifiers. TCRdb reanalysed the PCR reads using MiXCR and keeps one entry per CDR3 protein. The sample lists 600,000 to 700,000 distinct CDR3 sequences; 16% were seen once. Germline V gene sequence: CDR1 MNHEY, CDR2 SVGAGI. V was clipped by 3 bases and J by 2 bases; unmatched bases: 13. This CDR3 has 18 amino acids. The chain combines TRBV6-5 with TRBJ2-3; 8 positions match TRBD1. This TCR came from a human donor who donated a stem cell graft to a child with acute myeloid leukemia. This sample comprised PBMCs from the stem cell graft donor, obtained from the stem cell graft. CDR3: CASSYNRGCLGPTDTQYF. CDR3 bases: TGTGCCAGCAGTTATAACAGGGGGTGCTTGGGCCCCACAGATACGCAGTATTTT.